These 8 T cell receptor beta chains share one sample of origin, sequenced in a study of blood T cell repertoires in COVID-19. Some clones are missing from TCRdb's copy, which holds only in-frame ones; the method was immunoSEQ multiplex PCR. This table holds roughly 72,000 clones, roughly 87% found once. Sequenced sample: peripheral blood. The source is a woman of 80 years or more with acute or convalescent COVID-19.

The chain employs TRBV29-1 and TRBJ2-3, with 7 bases that match TRBD2. The germline CDR1 and CDR2 sequences are SQVTM and ANQGSEA. The CDR3 is 13 amino acids. The junction had 3 bases not matched to a gene; V was cut back by 3 bases and J by 3 bases. CDR3 in DNA: TGCAGCGTTGACACACTAGCGACAGATACGCAGTATTTT. This translates into CSVDTLATDTQYF.

The chain employs TRBV2 and TRBJ1-1; 7 bases line up with TRBD1. Germline lookup yields CDR1 SNHLY and CDR2 FYNNEI. J lost 3 bases, V lost 5 bases, and 12 bases had no gene match. The CDR3 runs 16 residues. The CDR3 bases are TGTGCCAGCAGTCCTCACCTAACAGGGGCGGACACTGAAGCTTTCTTT. This gives the protein CASSPHLTGADTEAFF.

V and J are TRBV6-6 and TRBJ1-4, with D perhaps matching TRBD1 (5 bases). CDR3 length equals 14 residues. V was clipped by 7 bases and J by 4 bases, with 13 bases between them. CDR1 is MNHNY and CDR2 is SVGAGI in the germline V gene (reference sequence). CDR3 amino acids: CASKMQGSNEKLFF. In DNA, the CDR3 is TGTGCCAGCAAGATGCAGGGAAGTAATGAAAAACTGTTTTTT.

This clone is a singleton in its sample. The chain employs TRBV3-1 (or the pseudogene TRBV3-2) and TRBJ1-2; TRBD1 matches 7 bases. After removal of 4 bases from V and 0 bases from J, the junction contained 2 bases not matched to a gene. The CDR3 is 14 amino acids. From germline, CDR1 is LGHDT and CDR2 YNNKEL (reference sequence). The CDR3 loop is CASSLGQPNYGYTF. CDR3 DNA sequence: TGTGCCAGCAGCCTGGGACAGCCTAACTATGGCTACACCTTC.

The chain employs TRBV29-1 and TRBJ1-1, with D maybe TRBD1 (5 bases). This CDR3 has 15 amino acids. CDR1 is SQVTM, CDR2 ANQGSEA, per germline. Between the trimmed V and J ends, which lost 8 bases and 6 bases, there was a span of 25 bases. This CDR3 is CSSTTGAGGTAEAFF. The DNA of the CDR3 is TGCAGCTCAACCACCGGGGCGGGGGGAACTGCTGAAGCTTTCTTT.

The chain links TRBV12-5 to TRBJ1-1; no firm D call. Germline V lookup: CDR1 LGHNT, CDR2 FRNRAP. Trimming removed 2 bases at V and 3 bases at J, with 7 bases between. This CDR3 is 13 amino acids long. The CDR3 sequence is CASGLNGDTEAFF. The DNA of the CDR3 is TGTGCTAGTGGTTTGAACGGGGACACTGAAGCTTTCTTT.

This chain connects TRBV6-2 or TRBV6-3 to TRBJ2-7, with TRBD1 matching 8 bases. The CDR3 is 14 amino acids. The ends lost 5 bases at V and 1 base at J; junction bases unmatched: 4. CDR1 is MNHEY and CDR2 is SVGEGT in the germline V gene. CDR3 protein: CASSGRTGSYEQYF. The CDR3 nucleotides are TGTGCCAGCAGTGGAAGGACAGGGTCCTACGAGCAGTACTTC.

The chain has TRBV19 and TRBJ1-5, with TRBD1 as a possible D gene (5 bases). The CDR3 contains 17 residues. V was trimmed by 4 bases and J by 4 bases, leaving 20 bases between them. Looked up from germline, CDR1 is LNHDA and CDR2 is SQIVND (reference sequence). Here the CDR3 reads CASSKHTQGSGNQPQHF. The CDR3 nucleotides read TGTGCCAGTAGTAAGCACACCCAGGGATCTGGAAATCAGCCCCAGCATTTT. Variable domain in full (rest from reference TRBV19 and TRBJ1-5): DGGITQSPKYLFRKEGQNVTLSCEQNLNHDAMYWYRQDPGQGLRLIYYSQIVNDFQKGDIAEGYSVSREKKESFPLTVTSAQKNPTAFYLCASSKHTQGSGNQPQHFGDGTRLSIL.